This T cell receptor beta chain appears in the sequencing data of a study of prognosis after radiotherapy for stage I lung cancer. Overall study: Newly diagnosed primary stage I lung tumors were present in 14 to 15 patients, and oligometastatic NSCLC after surgical resection of the primary tumor was present in roughly 5 patients.

This clonotype is deemed medium-sized. From genomic DNA, two-round multiplex PCR was used to amplify TCR beta CDR3. The authors ran first-round PCR with primers specific to each TRBV and TRBJ gene. TCRdb passed the multiplex PCR reads through MiXCR, listing each CDR3 protein once. Altogether about 51,000 distinct CDR3 sequences are present, about a third being singletons, with the ten largest covering 8% to 9.5%. At each of two time points, around 6 milliliters of venous blood were taken. The TCR sequence derives from a donor aged 50 or older with non-small cell lung cancer. Sample: PBMCs, taken before or after stereotactic body radiation therapy (not recorded which).

Here the CDR3 DNA reads TGTGCCTGGAGAGGACAGGCGAGCTATGGCTACACCTTC. Translation gives CAWRGQASYGYTF. The chain joins TRBV30 to TRBJ1-2; the match to TRBD1 covers 7 bases. With 3 bases clipped from V and 4 bases from J, the junction kept 5 bases outside the gene matches. The germline V gene has CDR1 GTSNPN and CDR2 SVGIG (reference sequence). This CDR3 region has 13 residues. Drawing the rest from reference TRBV30 and TRBJ1-2, the complete variable domain is SQTIHQWPATLVQPVGSPLSLECTVEGTSNPNLYWYRQAAGRGLQLLFYSVGIGQISSEVPQNLSASRPQDRQFILSSKKLLLSDSGFYLCAWRGQASYGYTFGSGTRLTVV.